This T cell receptor (beta chain) was obtained from a study of blood T cell repertoires in COVID-19. The CDR3 runs 14 residues. CDR1 SEHNR and CDR2 FQNEAQ come from the germline V gene (reference sequence). Trimming left V 1 base short and J 4 bases short, with 10 bases between. Using immunoSEQ multiplex PCR, the repertoire was profiled, and TCRdb retains in-frame clones only, with some absent. The table records under 200,000 clones, roughly 80% of them present only once. This TCR came from a human donor with acute or convalescent COVID-19. The donor label of this sample is uncertain. V is TRBV7-9 and J is TRBJ1-1, with D unresolved. The sequenced sample was peripheral blood. CDR3 coding DNA: TGTGCCAGCAGCTTAGGTGGGGAGGGCACTGAAGCTTTCTTT. Its translation: CASSLGGEGTEAFF.